A selection of T cell receptor beta chains follows, all from one sample in a study of T-cell memory formation after mild COVID-19. Using its own MiXCR run on the 5' RACE reads, TCRdb lists one record per CDR3 protein. The sample holds about half a million distinct CDR3 sequences, roughly 18% seen once. The sequencing input was PBMCs or a T cell subset sorted from them (not recorded which). These receptors were collected from an adult woman who had mild COVID-19 (a few samples of this study predate the infection). Cell type and time point are not known. Each CDR3 is given with its conserved first and last residue. A D gene is named only where the DNA matches it firmly. Clone size, where shown, is once, few, many, or a class for clones that have expanded.

abundance,len,j_gene,d_gene,v_gene,CDR3aa,CDR3nt
-,17,TRBJ1-5,-,TRBV3-1,CASSQEPTDSTNQPQHF,TGTGCCAGCAGCCAAGAGCCTACGGACAGCACCAATCAGCCCCAGCATTTT
few,16,TRBJ2-2,-,TRBV5-1,CASSPVRGLVTGELFF,TGCGCCAGCAGCCCCGTTCGGGGGTTGGTCACCGGGGAGCTGTTTTTT
many,19,TRBJ2-5,TRBD1,TRBV9,CASSVATTGMRGRQETQYF,TGTGCCAGCAGCGTAGCTACTACGGGTATGAGGGGGCGCCAAGAGACCCAGTACTTC
-,15,TRBJ2-3,TRBD1,TRBV29-1,CSVEDPGQGTDTQYF,TGCAGCGTTGAAGATCCCGGACAGGGCACAGATACGCAGTATTTT
few,10,TRBJ1-3,-,TRBV19,CAPGGNTIYF,TGTGCCCCCGGGGGAAACACCATATATTTT
-,12,TRBJ2-1,-,TRBV29-1,CSVQILYNEQFF,TGCAGCGTTCAGATTCTGTACAATGAGCAGTTCTTC
few,18,TRBJ2-2,TRBD2,TRBV25-1,CASSEPLVAGKGTGELFF,TGTGCCAGCAGTGAACCCCTCGTAGCGGGAAAAGGCACCGGGGAGCTGTTTTTT
few,13,TRBJ1-3,-,TRBV27,CARSQGTRNTIYF,TGTGCCAGGAGTCAGGGGACCCGAAACACCATATATTTT
many,14,TRBJ2-7,TRBD1,TRBV10-3,CAISPGTGGYEQYF,TGTGCCATCAGCCCCGGGACAGGTGGCTACGAGCAGTACTTC
few,13,TRBJ2-7,-,TRBV6-5,CASSSLRELRQYF,TGTGCCAGCAGTTCGCTACGAGAGTTGAGGCAGTACTTC
many,13,TRBJ2-1,-,TRBV5-1,CASSLGETPEQFF,TGCGCCAGCAGCTTGGGGGAGACCCCCGAGCAGTTCTTC
few,16,TRBJ2-3,TRBD2,TRBV4-3,CASSQEAGTSTDTQYF,TGCGCCAGCAGCCAAGAAGCGGGAACTAGCACAGATACGCAGTATTTT
-,14,TRBJ2-7,-,TRBV12-3/TRBV12-4,CASSPTLLAYEQYF,TGTGCCAGCAGTCCCACTTTGCTCGCCTACGAGCAGTACTTC
few,14,TRBJ1-2,TRBD1,TRBV15,CATSNNRGNYGYTF,TGTGCCACCAGCAACAACAGGGGTAACTATGGCTACACCTTC
few,13,TRBJ2-2,-,TRBV11-2,CASSLQRSGELFF,TGTGCCAGCAGCCTACAGAGAAGCGGGGAGCTGTTTTTT
-,19,TRBJ2-1,TRBD2,TRBV3-1,CASAVGTSGRARSYNEQFF,TGTGCCAGCGCCGTTGGGACTAGCGGGAGAGCACGGTCCTACAATGAGCAGTTCTTC
few,13,TRBJ1-4,-,TRBV20-1,CSAKLGAVEKLFF,TGCAGTGCGAAACTCGGGGCAGTCGAAAAACTGTTTTTT
many,13,TRBJ2-1,-,TRBV25-1,CASSERGGNEQFF,TGTGCCAGCAGTGAGAGGGGGGGCAATGAGCAGTTCTTC
many,16,TRBJ1-5,-,TRBV10-2,CASSESLLHINQPQHF,TGCGCCAGCAGTGAGTCGCTGTTGCACATTAATCAGCCCCAGCATTTT
-,13,TRBJ1-1,-,TRBV12-3/TRBV12-4,CASTPLPGQEAFF,TGTGCCAGCACCCCACTCCCGGGACAAGAAGCTTTCTTT
many,15,TRBJ2-5,TRBD2,TRBV4-2,CASSPGLAAKETQYF,TGTGCCAGCAGCCCGGGACTAGCGGCAAAAGAGACCCAGTACTTC
-,14,TRBJ2-5,-,TRBV19,CASSTWGEEETQYF,TGTGCCAGTTCCACTTGGGGGGAAGAAGAGACCCAGTACTTC
-,13,TRBJ2-2,-,TRBV12-3/TRBV12-4,CASSLAIPGELFF,TGTGCCAGCAGTTTAGCGATTCCCGGGGAGCTGTTTTTT
-,13,TRBJ2-7,-,TRBV5-1,CASSLHDGYEQYF,TGCGCCAGCAGCCTTCATGACGGCTACGAGCAGTACTTC
few,16,TRBJ1-2,-,TRBV13,CASSSGESPANYGYTF,TGTGCCAGCAGCTCGGGGGAGTCGCCAGCTAACTATGGCTACACCTTC
-,15,TRBJ2-7,-,TRBV11-2,CASSHQGPSTYEQYF,TGTGCCAGCAGCCACCAGGGCCCTTCGACCTACGAGCAGTACTTC
many,15,TRBJ1-5,TRBD1,TRBV24-1,CATSASGTGNQPQHF,TGTGCCACCAGTGCTTCCGGGACAGGCAATCAGCCCCAGCATTTT
-,12,TRBJ2-7,-,TRBV6-6,CASTKGGTGRYF,TGTGCCAGCACCAAGGGGGGGACAGGTAGATACTTC
few,19,TRBJ1-1,-,TRBV11-2,CASSSLPGQLRELNTEAFF,TGTGCCAGCAGCTCGCTCCCAGGACAGTTGCGGGAATTGAACACTGAAGCTTTCTTT
-,15,TRBJ1-5,TRBD1,TRBV12-3/TRBV12-4,CASSVGQGSNQPQHF,TGTGCCAGCAGTGTGGGACAGGGGAGCAATCAGCCCCAGCATTTT
-,17,TRBJ2-3,TRBD2,TRBV6-5,CASSPTLLAASTDTQYF,TGTGCCAGCAGTCCTACGTTGCTAGCGGCTAGCACAGATACGCAGTATTTT
-,16,TRBJ2-1,TRBD2,TRBV9,CASSVGGTSGSTEQFF,TGTGCCAGCAGCGTAGGGGGGACTAGCGGGAGTACTGAGCAGTTCTTC
-,15,TRBJ1-5,-,TRBV12-3/TRBV12-4,CASSLKKGTNQPQHF,TGTGCCAGCAGTTTAAAGAAGGGAACCAATCAGCCCCAGCATTTT
-,13,TRBJ2-7,-,TRBV6-2/TRBV6-3,CASRSGQSYEQYF,TGTGCCAGCAGATCTGGACAGTCCTACGAGCAGTACTTC
-,14,TRBJ2-5,-,TRBV5-4,CASSLEVQQETQYF,TGTGCCAGCAGCTTGGAAGTACAGCAAGAGACCCAGTACTTC
-,14,TRBJ1-5,TRBD1,TRBV20-1,CSGLTGGGNQPQHF,TGCAGTGGCCTGACAGGGGGCGGCAATCAGCCCCAGCATTTT
few,15,TRBJ2-7,-,TRBV4-3,CASSQDQRRTYEQYF,TGCGCCAGCAGCCAAGATCAGCGACGTACCTACGAGCAGTACTTC
many,15,TRBJ1-3,TRBD1,TRBV25-1,CASSDPTGTGNTIYF,TGTGCCAGCAGTGACCCGACAGGGACTGGAAACACCATATATTTT
few,15,TRBJ1-4,-,TRBV7-2,CASSLNRAPTEKLFF,TGTGCCAGCAGCCTGAACAGGGCCCCGACTGAAAAACTGTTTTTT
many,19,TRBJ2-1,TRBD2,TRBV7-3,CASSLIPTAGAGEYNEQFF,TGTGCCAGCAGCTTAATCCCCACTGCGGGAGCGGGAGAGTACAATGAGCAGTTCTTC